This T cell receptor (beta chain) stems from a study of T-cell memory formation after mild COVID-19. Looking at the study overall: The study found TCR clusters largely donor specific. Study-level points and caveats: Some clones that responded were present in memory (sampled pre-infection), which suggests cross-reactive memory joined.

This clonotype showed up many times. The antigen remains undetermined. TCRdb independently ran MiXCR on the 5' RACE reads; one entry per CDR3 protein. The sample carries about 340,000 distinct CDR3 sequences, around a sixth recorded once. The V end lost 5 bases, the J end lost 4 bases, and 16 bases lay between the germline ends. CDR1 is SGHRS, CDR2 YFSETQ, per germline. CDR3 size: 15 residues. The sequence derives from a man aged 18 to 29 who had mild COVID-19 (a few samples of this study predate the infection). Cell type and time point are not known. The specimen sequenced was PBMCs or a T cell subset sorted from them (not recorded which). The chain combines TRBV5-1 with TRBJ2-1; D tentatively fits TRBD1 or TRBD2 (6 bases each). In DNA form, the CDR3 reads TGCGCCAGCAGTTCCGGGGGCTTAGCGTACAATGAGCAGTTCTTC. Translating gives CASSSGGLAYNEQFF.